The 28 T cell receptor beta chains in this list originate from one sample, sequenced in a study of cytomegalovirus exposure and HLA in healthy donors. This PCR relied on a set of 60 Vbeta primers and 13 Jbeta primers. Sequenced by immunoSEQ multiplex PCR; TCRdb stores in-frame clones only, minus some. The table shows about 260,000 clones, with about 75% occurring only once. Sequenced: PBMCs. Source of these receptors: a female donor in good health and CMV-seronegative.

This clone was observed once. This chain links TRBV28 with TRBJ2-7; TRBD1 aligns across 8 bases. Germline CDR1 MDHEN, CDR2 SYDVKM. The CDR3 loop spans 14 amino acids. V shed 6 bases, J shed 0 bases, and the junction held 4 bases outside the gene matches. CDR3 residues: CASRGTGISYEQYF. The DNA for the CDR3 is TGTGCCAGCAGGGGGACAGGCATCTCCTACGAGCAGTACTTC.

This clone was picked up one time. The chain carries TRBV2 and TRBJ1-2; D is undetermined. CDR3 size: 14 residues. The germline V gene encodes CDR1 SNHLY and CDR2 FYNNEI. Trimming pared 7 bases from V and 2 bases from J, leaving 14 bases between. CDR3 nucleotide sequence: TGTGCCAGCATAACAACAGCAAGCAACTATGGCTACACCTTC. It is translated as CASITTASNYGYTF.

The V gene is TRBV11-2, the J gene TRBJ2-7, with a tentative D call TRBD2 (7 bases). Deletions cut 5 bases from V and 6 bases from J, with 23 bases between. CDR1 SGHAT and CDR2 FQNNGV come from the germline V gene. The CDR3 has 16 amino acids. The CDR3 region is CASSPSMGAGDSEQYF. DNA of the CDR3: TGTGCCAGCAGCCCCTCCATGGGGGCGGGAGATTCCGAGCAGTACTTC.

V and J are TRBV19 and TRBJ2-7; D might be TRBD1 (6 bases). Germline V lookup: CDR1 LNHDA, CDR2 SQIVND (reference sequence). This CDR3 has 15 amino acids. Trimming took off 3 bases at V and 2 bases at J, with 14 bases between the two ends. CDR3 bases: TGTGCCAGTAGTATGGGAACAGGGCAAACCTACGAGCAGTACTTC. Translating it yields CASSMGTGQTYEQYF.

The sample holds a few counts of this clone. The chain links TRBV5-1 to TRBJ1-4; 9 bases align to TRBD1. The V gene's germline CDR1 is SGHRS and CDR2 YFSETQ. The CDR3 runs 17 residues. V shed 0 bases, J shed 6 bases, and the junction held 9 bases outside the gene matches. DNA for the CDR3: TGCGCCAGCAGCTTGGACCAGGCGACAGGGGGTTATGAAAAACTGTTTTTT. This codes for CASSLDQATGGYEKLFF.

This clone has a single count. DNA of the CDR3: TGTGCCGCCCGACCAGCGGTCTCCGGGGCCAACGTCCTGACTTTC. It specifies CAARPAVSGANVLTF. The chain couples TRBV6-6 to TRBJ2-6; tentatively, D is TRBD2 (5 bases). The germline CDR1 and CDR2 sequences are MNHNY and SVGAGI (reference sequence). V shed 11 bases and J shed 4 bases, with 18 bases lying between them. The CDR3 loop spans 15 amino acids.

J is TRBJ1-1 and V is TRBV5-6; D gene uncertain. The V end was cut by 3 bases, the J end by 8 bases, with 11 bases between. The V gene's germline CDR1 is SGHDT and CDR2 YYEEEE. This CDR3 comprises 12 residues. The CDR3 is CASSSSGTEAFF. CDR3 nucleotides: TGTGCCAGCAGCTCATCTGGCACCGAAGCTTTCTTT.

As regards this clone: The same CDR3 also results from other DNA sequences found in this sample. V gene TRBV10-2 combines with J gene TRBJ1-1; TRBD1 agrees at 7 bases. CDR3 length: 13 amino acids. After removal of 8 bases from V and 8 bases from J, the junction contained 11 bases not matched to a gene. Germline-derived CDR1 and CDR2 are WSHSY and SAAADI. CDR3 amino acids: CASRRDSVSEAFF. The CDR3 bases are TGCGCCAGCCGGAGGGACAGCGTATCAGAAGCTTTCTTT.

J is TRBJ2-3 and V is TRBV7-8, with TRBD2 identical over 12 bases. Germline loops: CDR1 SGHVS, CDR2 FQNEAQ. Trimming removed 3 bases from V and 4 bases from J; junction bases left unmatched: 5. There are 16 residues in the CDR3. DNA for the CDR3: TGTGCCAGCAGCTTCCGACTAGCGGGAGCACCAGATACGCAGTATTTT. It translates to CASSFRLAGAPDTQYF.

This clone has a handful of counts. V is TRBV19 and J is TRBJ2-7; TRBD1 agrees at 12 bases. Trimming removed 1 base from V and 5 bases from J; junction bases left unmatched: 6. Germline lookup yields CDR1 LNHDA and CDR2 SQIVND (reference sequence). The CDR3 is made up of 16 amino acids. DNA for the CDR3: TGTGCCAGTAGTATAGCGGCCGGGACAGGGGGCGACGAGCAGTACTTC. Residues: CASSIAAGTGGDEQYF.

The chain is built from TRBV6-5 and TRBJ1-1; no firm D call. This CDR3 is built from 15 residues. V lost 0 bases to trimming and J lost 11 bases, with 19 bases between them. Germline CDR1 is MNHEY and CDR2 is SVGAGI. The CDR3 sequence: CASSYSNPYGPGAFF. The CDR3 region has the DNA TGTGCCAGCAGTTACTCGAATCCGTATGGTCCCGGGGCTTTCTTT.

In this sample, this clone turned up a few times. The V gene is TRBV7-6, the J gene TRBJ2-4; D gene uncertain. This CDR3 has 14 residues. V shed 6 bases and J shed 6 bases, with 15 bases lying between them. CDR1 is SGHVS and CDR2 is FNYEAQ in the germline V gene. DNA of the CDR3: TGTGCCAGCAGTACGAGACCGGGTCCAAACATTCAGTACTTC. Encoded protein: CASSTRPGPNIQYF.

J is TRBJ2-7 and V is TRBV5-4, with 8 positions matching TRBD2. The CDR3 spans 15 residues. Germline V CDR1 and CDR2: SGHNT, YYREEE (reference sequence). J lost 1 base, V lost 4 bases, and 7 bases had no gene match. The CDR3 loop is CASSPGGLGSYEQYF. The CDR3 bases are TGTGCCAGCAGCCCGGGGGGACTAGGTTCCTACGAGCAGTACTTC.

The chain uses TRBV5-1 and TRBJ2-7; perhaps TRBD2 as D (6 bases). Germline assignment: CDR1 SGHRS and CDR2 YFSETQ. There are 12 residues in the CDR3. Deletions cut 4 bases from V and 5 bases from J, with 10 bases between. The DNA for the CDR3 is TGCGCCAGCAGCGGGGCGGGGAACGAGCAGTACTTC. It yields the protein CASSGAGNEQYF.

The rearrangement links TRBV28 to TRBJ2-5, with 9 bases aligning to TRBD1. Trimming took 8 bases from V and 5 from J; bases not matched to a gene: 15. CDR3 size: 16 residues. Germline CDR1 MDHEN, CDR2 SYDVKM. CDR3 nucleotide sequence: TGTGCCAGCCTCGACGGTACAGGGGGCGTTGAGGAGACCCAGTACTTC. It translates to CASLDGTGGVEETQYF.

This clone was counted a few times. DNA for the CDR3: TGTGCCAGCAGCTTTGTAGAGAGCTCCTACGAGCAGTACTTC. This encodes CASSFVESSYEQYF. The chain combines TRBV5-6 with TRBJ2-7; D remains unclear. The CDR3 sequence is 14 residues long. Germline assignment: CDR1 SGHDT and CDR2 YYEEEE. Trimming removed 2 bases at V and 0 bases at J, with 9 bases between.

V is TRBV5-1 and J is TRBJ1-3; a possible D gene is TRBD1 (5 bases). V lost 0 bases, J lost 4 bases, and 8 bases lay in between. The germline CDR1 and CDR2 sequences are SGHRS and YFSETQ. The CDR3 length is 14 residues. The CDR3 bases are TGCGCCAGCAGCTTGGCTGGACAAGGAAACACCATATATTTT. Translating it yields CASSLAGQGNTIYF.

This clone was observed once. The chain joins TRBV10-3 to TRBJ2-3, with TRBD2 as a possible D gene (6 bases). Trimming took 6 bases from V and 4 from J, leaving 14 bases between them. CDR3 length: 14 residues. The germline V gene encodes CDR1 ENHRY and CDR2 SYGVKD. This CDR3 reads CAISASERADTQYF. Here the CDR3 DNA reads TGTGCCATCAGCGCTAGCGAGCGTGCAGATACGCAGTATTTT.

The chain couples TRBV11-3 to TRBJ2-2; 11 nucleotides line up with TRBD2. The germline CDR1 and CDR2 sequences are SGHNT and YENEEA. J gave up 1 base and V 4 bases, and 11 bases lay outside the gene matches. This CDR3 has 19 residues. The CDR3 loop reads CASSSYRPTSGGNTGELFF. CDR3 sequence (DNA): TGTGCCAGCAGCTCCTACCGCCCCACTAGCGGGGGGAACACCGGGGAGCTGTTTTTT.

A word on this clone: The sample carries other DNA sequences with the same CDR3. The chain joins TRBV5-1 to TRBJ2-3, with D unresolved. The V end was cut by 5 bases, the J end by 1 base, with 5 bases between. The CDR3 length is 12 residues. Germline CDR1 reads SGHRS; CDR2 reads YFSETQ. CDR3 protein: CASSLRTDTQYF. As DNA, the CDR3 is TGCGCCAGCAGTCTCCGCACAGATACGCAGTATTTT.

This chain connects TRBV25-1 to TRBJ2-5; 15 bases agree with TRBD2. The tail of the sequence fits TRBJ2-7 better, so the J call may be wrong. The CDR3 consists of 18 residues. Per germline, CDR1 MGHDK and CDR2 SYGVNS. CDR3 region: CASSAPGLAGGPSYEQYF. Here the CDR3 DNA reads TGTGCCAGCAGTGCACCGGGACTAGCGGGAGGCCCCTCCTACGAGCAGTACTTC.

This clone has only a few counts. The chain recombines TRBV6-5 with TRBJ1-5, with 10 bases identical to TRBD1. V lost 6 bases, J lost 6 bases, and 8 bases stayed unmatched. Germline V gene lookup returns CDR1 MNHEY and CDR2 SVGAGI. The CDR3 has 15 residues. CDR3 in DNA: TGTGCCAGCAGGCCTCGGGACAGGGGAGCTCAGCCCCAGCATTTT. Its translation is CASRPRDRGAQPQHF.

The CDR3 protein is CASSLQKTRVNTGELFF. CDR3 DNA: TGTGCCAGCAGTCTCCAAAAGACTAGGGTGAACACCGGGGAGCTGTTTTTT. J is TRBJ2-2 and V is TRBV28, with D perhaps TRBD2 (6 bases). CDR3 length equals 17 residues. V was shortened by 5 bases and J by 1 base, with 17 bases between the two germline ends. CDR1 and CDR2 from the germline V gene are MDHEN and SYDVKM.

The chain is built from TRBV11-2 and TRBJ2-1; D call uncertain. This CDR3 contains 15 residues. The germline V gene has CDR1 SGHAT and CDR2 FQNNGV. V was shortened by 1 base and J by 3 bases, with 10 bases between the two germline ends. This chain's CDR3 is CASSLVFRGYNEQFF. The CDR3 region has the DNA TGTGCCAGCAGCTTAGTTTTCCGCGGCTACAATGAGCAGTTCTTC.

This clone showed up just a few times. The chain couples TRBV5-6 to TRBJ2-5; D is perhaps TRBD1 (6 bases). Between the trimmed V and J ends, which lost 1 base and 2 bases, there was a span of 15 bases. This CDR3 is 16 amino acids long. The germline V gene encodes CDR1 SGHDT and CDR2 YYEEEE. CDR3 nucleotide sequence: TGTGCCAGCAGCTTGTTGGGGGCAGACCTACAAGAGACCCAGTACTTC. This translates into CASSLLGADLQETQYF.

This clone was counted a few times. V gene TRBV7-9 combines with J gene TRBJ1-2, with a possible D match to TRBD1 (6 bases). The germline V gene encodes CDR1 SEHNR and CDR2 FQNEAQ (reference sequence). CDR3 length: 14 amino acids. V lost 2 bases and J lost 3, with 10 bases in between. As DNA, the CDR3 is TGTGCCAGCAGCTTATCGGGGACACACTATGGCTACACCTTC. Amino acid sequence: CASSLSGTHYGYTF.

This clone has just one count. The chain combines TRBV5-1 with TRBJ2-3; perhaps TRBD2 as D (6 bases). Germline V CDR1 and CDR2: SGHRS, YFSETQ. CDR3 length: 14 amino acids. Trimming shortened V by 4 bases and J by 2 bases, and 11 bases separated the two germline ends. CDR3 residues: CASSRLGNTDTQYF. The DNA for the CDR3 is TGCGCCAGCAGCCGACTAGGGAACACAGATACGCAGTATTTT.

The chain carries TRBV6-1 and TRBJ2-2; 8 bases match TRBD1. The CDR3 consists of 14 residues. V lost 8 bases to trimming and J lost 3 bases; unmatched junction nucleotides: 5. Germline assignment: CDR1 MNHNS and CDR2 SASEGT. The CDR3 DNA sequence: TGTGCCAGCTCGGGACAGGCCCACACCGGGGAGCTGTTTTTT. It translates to CASSGQAHTGELFF.